These 17 T cell receptor beta chains were all obtained from the same sample, sequenced in a study of a mutant IDH1 vaccine in newly diagnosed glioma. Profiled with immunoSEQ multiplex PCR; TCRdb holds only in-frame clones, not every one. The data show under 65,000 clones, with 65% to 80% seen just once and 1.8% held by the top ten. Time point specified: baseline, week 1 (first vaccination visit). Treatment of the sample: pre-vaccination baseline after standard-of-care therapy. The sequences come from PBMCs, collected from a glioma patient treated with radiotherapy, temozolomide or both. Source of these receptors: a woman in her thirties or forties with glioma.

The genes are TRBV28 and TRBJ2-7, with D possibly being TRBD1 (5 bases). V dropped 5 bases and J dropped 1 base, with 9 bases sitting between them. The V gene's germline CDR1 is MDHEN and CDR2 SYDVKM. The CDR3 covers 13 residues. The CDR3 loop reads CASSIDSSYEQYF. The CDR3 bases are TGTGCCAGCAGTATAGACAGTTCCTACGAGCAGTACTTC.

The chain is built from TRBV19 and TRBJ2-7; 8 nucleotides agree with TRBD1. The trim removed 6 bases at V and 2 bases at J, leaving 6 bases unmatched. Germline CDR1 reads LNHDA; CDR2 reads SQIVND (reference sequence). This CDR3 is built from 14 residues. Written as DNA, the CDR3 is TGTGCCAGTAGGGGGACAGGTTCTCCCTACGAGCAGTACTTC. It translates to CASRGTGSPYEQYF.

The CDR3 is CASSPAGADEKLFF. In DNA, the CDR3 is TGCGCCAGCAGCCCCGCAGGGGCGGATGAAAAACTGTTTTTT. The J gene is TRBJ1-4, the V gene TRBV5-1, with TRBD1 as a possible D gene (6 bases). This CDR3 is built from 14 residues. Trimming removed 4 bases at V and 6 bases at J, with 13 bases between. Germline values: CDR1 SGHRS, CDR2 YFSETQ. The full variable domain, its missing parts supplied by reference TRBV5-1 and TRBJ1-4, is KAGVTQTPRYLIKTRGQQVTLSCSPISGHRSVSWYQQTPGQGLQFLFEYFSETQRNKGNFPGRFSGRQFSNSRSEMNVSTLELGDSALYLCASSPAGADEKLFFGSGTQLSVL.

The chain carries TRBV6-1 and TRBJ2-1; D gene uncertain. V lost 1 base to trimming and J lost 11 bases, with 9 bases between them. The CDR3 consists of 12 residues. Germline values: CDR1 MNHNS, CDR2 SASEGT. The CDR3 is CASSEGGAKQFF. The CDR3 DNA reads TGTGCCAGCAGTGAAGGAGGTGCGAAGCAGTTCTTC.

The gene calls are TRBV5-8 and TRBJ2-2; 11 bases agree with TRBD2. V was pared by 2 bases and J by 6 bases, with 3 bases of the junction left unmatched. The germline CDR1 and CDR2 sequences are SGHTS and YDEGEE. The CDR3 length is 15 residues. In DNA, the CDR3 is TGTGCCAGCAGCTTTGCACTAGCGGGGGCCGGGGAGCTGTTTTTT. Its translation: CASSFALAGAGELFF.

The sample holds a few counts of this clone. The gene calls are TRBV5-4 and TRBJ2-3; TRBD2 matches 12 bases. Germline lookup yields CDR1 SGHNT and CDR2 YYREEE (reference sequence). Trimming cost V 4 bases and J 0 bases; bases outside gene matches: 6. This CDR3 is 17 amino acids long. The CDR3 region is CASSKWTSGASTDTQYF. As DNA, the CDR3 is TGTGCCAGCAGCAAATGGACTAGCGGGGCTAGCACAGATACGCAGTATTTT.

The chain couples TRBV25-1 to TRBJ1-2; D gene unclear. V gave up 4 bases and J gave up 1 base, with 13 bases separating them. Germline V CDR1 and CDR2: MGHDK, SYGVNS. The length of the CDR3 is 15 residues. The CDR3 DNA reads TGTGCCAGCAGTGGCCCCTATGACGGTAACTATGGCTACACCTTC. Translating it yields CASSGPYDGNYGYTF.

This clone has just a few counts. V usage is TRBV14 and J usage is TRBJ1-1; D is ambiguous. The CDR3 covers 15 residues. V shed 2 bases and J shed 4 bases, with 14 bases lying between them. Germline lookup yields CDR1 SGHDN and CDR2 FVKESK. The CDR3 here is CASSQKLNKLTEAFF. The CDR3 DNA reads TGTGCCAGCAGCCAAAAATTGAATAAGCTCACTGAAGCTTTCTTT.

The chain employs TRBV5-4 and TRBJ1-4; D perhaps matches TRBD1 (6 bases). Between the trimmed V and J ends, which lost 0 bases and 7 bases, there was a span of 22 bases. The CDR3 extends over 18 amino acids. Germline V gives CDR1 SGHNT, CDR2 YYREEE (reference sequence). CDR3 residues: CASSLAGAPLEVGEKLFF. CDR3 coding DNA: TGTGCCAGCAGCTTGGCAGGGGCGCCCCTGGAAGTTGGTGAAAAACTGTTTTTT.

The chain uses TRBV30 and TRBJ1-4; D perhaps matches TRBD1 (6 bases). Germline V CDR1 and CDR2: GTSNPN, SVGIG (reference sequence). V shed 3 bases and J shed 5 bases, with 13 bases lying between them. This CDR3 region has 14 residues. CDR3 residues: CAWRRGGPNEKLFF. The DNA for the CDR3 is TGTGCCTGGAGAAGGGGGGGGCCGAATGAAAAACTGTTTTTT.

The chain has TRBV19 and TRBJ2-5; 11 nucleotides agree with TRBD2. The V gene end was trimmed by 6 bases and the J gene end by 5 bases; junction bases not matched to a gene: 8. This CDR3 is built from 15 residues. The germline CDR1 and CDR2 sequences are LNHDA and SQIVND (reference sequence). CDR3 region: CASSPGTSGWETQYF. The CDR3 nucleotides are TGTGCCAGTAGCCCTGGGACTAGCGGCTGGGAGACCCAGTACTTC.

The chain is built from TRBV9 and TRBJ1-1; tentative D call: TRBD1 (6 bases). The CDR3 spans 13 residues. Trimming cost V 1 base and J 5 bases, with 9 bases left between them. Looked up from germline, CDR1 is SGDLS and CDR2 is YYNGEE. CDR3 sequence reads: CASSVRGGTEAFF. In DNA, the CDR3 is TGTGCCAGCAGCGTACGAGGGGGAACTGAAGCTTTCTTT.

This rearrangement joins TRBV19 to TRBJ2-5; D is possibly TRBD2 (7 bases). Trimming left V 2 bases short and J 1 base short, with 11 bases between. Germline CDR1 and CDR2: LNHDA and SQIVND (reference sequence). This CDR3 is 15 amino acids long. This chain's CDR3 is CASSIPGGAQETQYF. The CDR3 region has the DNA TGTGCCAGTAGTATACCTGGGGGGGCCCAAGAGACCCAGTACTTC.

Only one count was recorded for this clone. The chain has TRBV7-9 and TRBJ1-2; D is unclear. The germline V gene encodes CDR1 SEHNR and CDR2 FQNEAQ (reference sequence). This CDR3 spans 13 amino acids. Between the trimmed V and J ends, which lost 5 bases and 0 bases, there was a span of 7 bases. The CDR3 nucleotides are TGTGCCAGCAGCATCAGCACTAACTATGGCTACACCTTC. Translation gives CASSISTNYGYTF.

The chain carries TRBV2 and TRBJ1-2; unclear D gene. CDR1 and CDR2 from the germline V gene are SNHLY and FYNNEI. Trimming shortened V by 6 bases and J by 6 bases, and 14 bases separated the two germline ends. The CDR3 runs to 13 residues. CDR3 nucleotide sequence: TGTGCCAGCAGGGCCGACGCTAAGGATGGCTACACCTTC. It translates to CASRADAKDGYTF.

This clone was counted only a few times. This rearrangement joins TRBV5-8 to TRBJ1-1, with D possibly being TRBD1 (6 bases). The ends were cut back, 2 bases at V and 8 bases at J, with 22 bases in the middle. Looked up from germline, CDR1 is SGHTS and CDR2 is YDEGEE. This CDR3 comprises 16 residues. CDR3 DNA sequence: TGTGCCAGCAGCTTACGTCAGTCGCAGGGGAAATCGGAAGCTTTCTTT. As protein: CASSLRQSQGKSEAFF.

This clone was detected once. The chain combines TRBV13 with TRBJ2-2, with D perhaps TRBD2 (5 bases). The V and J ends lost 5 bases and 7 bases respectively, with 11 bases between them. Germline V gene data show CDR1 as PRHDT and CDR2 as FYEKMQ (reference sequence). The CDR3 covers 13 residues. The CDR3 DNA reads TGTGCCAGCAGCCCGGGGAGAAACGGGGAGCTGTTTTTT. Translated, it gives CASSPGRNGELFF.